This note documents a single T cell receptor (beta chain) sequence. TCRdb keeps only in-frame clones here, not all; method: immunoSEQ multiplex PCR. The table has about 270,000 clones, about four fifths seen once. The data were obtained in a study of blood T cell repertoires in COVID-19. Unmatched junction bases numbered 10, after V lost 0 bases and J lost 6 bases. The germline CDR1 and CDR2 sequences are LNHNV and YYDKDF (reference sequence). The CDR3 runs to 19 residues. The specimen was peripheral blood. The TCR comes from a woman aged 50 to 65 who had recovered from COVID-19. The chain carries TRBV15 and TRBJ2-1, with TRBD2 matching 14 bases. DNA of the CDR3: TGTGCCACCAGCAGAGATATTGCCCCTGGGACTAGCGGGAGCAATGAGCAGTTCTTC. Translation gives CATSRDIAPGTSGSNEQFF.